These T cell receptor beta chains were read from a single sample in a study of OX40 agonist ivuxolimab in advanced cancers. TCRdb keeps only in-frame clones here, not all; method: immunoSEQ multiplex PCR. The sample has tens of thousands of clones, 92% seen once. The sequencing used CD4+ or CD8+ T cells sorted from blood, collected in a trial of the OX40 agonist ivuxolimab. These receptors all stem from an adult with an advanced solid tumor such as melanoma, head and neck, liver or kidney cancer. Both conserved end residues are part of each CDR3. Fields, in order: J gene, D gene, clone size, V gene, CDR3 DNA, CDR3 protein. A D gene is named only where the DNA matches it firmly. Clone size is shown for a subset of rows, as once, few, many or a class of expanded clone.

>TRBJ2-7|-|once|TRBV19
TGTGCCAGTAGTATTGGGCAGAACTCCTACGAGCAGTACTTC
CASSIGQNSYEQYF
>TRBJ1-1|-|-|TRBV5-4
TGTGCCAGCAGCTGGATGAACACTGAAGCTTTCTTT
CASSWMNTEAFF
>TRBJ2-1|-|-|TRBV4-1
TGCGCCAGCAGCCAAGAGAGGCCGGGACCCCTGGGAGACAATGAGCAGTTCTTC
CASSQERPGPLGDNEQFF
>TRBJ2-1|-|-|TRBV27
TGTGCCAGCAGTTTCTTGATCGAGGGGGAGCAGTTCTTC
CASSFLIEGEQFF
>TRBJ2-7|-|-|TRBV28
TGTGCCAGCAGTTTCTCCAGATCAAGCTCCTACGAGCAGTACTTC
CASSFSRSSSYEQYF
>TRBJ1-1|-|once|TRBV7-9
TGTGCCAGCAGCACTCGGGAGGGTGGGATGAACACTGAAGCTTTCTTT
CASSTREGGMNTEAFF
>TRBJ2-7|-|-|TRBV4-2
TGTGCCAGCAGCCAAGAGGTGGTGGGCTACGAGCAGTACTTC
CASSQEVVGYEQYF
>TRBJ1-2|-|once|TRBV15
TGTGCCACCAGCAGAGATAGGAAGGTCACCTTC
CATSRDRKVTF
>TRBJ2-2|-|-|TRBV28
TGTGCCAGCAGTTTCGTACAGGGGGGGACCGGGGAGCTGTTTTTT
CASSFVQGGTGELFF
>TRBJ2-2|-|-|TRBV6-1
TGTGCCAGCAGTCTAAAGATCCCGAACACCGGGGAGCTGTTTTTT
CASSLKIPNTGELFF
>TRBJ1-6|-|-|TRBV27
TGTGCCAGCAGTTTATCAGGGGATTCACCCCTCCACTTT
CASSLSGDSPLHF
>TRBJ2-1|TRBD2|-|TRBV27
TGTGCCAGCAGTTCGAGCGGGAGCTCCTACAATGAGCAGTTCTTC
CASSSSGSSYNEQFF
>TRBJ1-1|-|few|TRBV12-5
TGTGCTAGTGCTTTTGGGGAGAACACTGAAGCTTTCTTT
CASAFGENTEAFF
>TRBJ2-1|TRBD2|once|TRBV4-1
TGCGCCAGCAGCCTTAGCGGGGGGGCCTACAATGAGCAGTTCTTC
CASSLSGGAYNEQFF
>TRBJ1-1|TRBD1|-|TRBV9
TGTGCCAGCAGCGGGAGGCCACCGGACAGGGAGACTGAAGCTTTCTTT
CASSGRPPDRETEAFF
>TRBJ2-7|TRBD1|-|TRBV29-1
TGCAGCGCCGCTTTGGGACAGGGCTACGAGCAGTACTTC
CSAALGQGYEQYF
>TRBJ2-7|-|-|TRBV9
TGTGCCAGCAGCGTCGATATAAACTACGAGCAGTACTTC
CASSVDINYEQYF
>TRBJ1-5|-|-|TRBV19
TGTGCCAGTAGTATAGGGTTAGGACAGCCCCAGCATTTT
CASSIGLGQPQHF
>TRBJ2-4|-|-|TRBV13
TGTGCCAGCAGCTCGGGACGGAGTATAGCCAAAAACATTCAGTACTTC
CASSSGRSIAKNIQYF
>TRBJ2-7|-|-|TRBV4-1
TGCGCCAGCAGCCAAGGGGGGAGCGGCTCCTACGAGCAGTACTTC
CASSQGGSGSYEQYF
>TRBJ1-1|-|-|TRBV6-5
TGTGCCAGCAGTAATCCCCGGGGCGCTGAAGCTTTCTTT
CASSNPRGAEAFF
>TRBJ2-1|-|-|TRBV7-9
TGTGCCAGCAGCTTAGCGATGGCCAATGAGCAGTTCTTC
CASSLAMANEQFF
>TRBJ1-2|-|-|TRBV4-3
TGCGCCAGCAGCCAAGGGGCAGGGGATGGCTACACCTTC
CASSQGAGDGYTF
>TRBJ2-7|TRBD2|-|TRBV7-6
TGTGCCAGCAGCCGTGGGACTAGCGGACACGAGCAGTACTTC
CASSRGTSGHEQYF
>TRBJ2-5|TRBD1|once|TRBV11-2
TGTGCCAGCAGCTTATGGATACCGAGACAGGGGCACCAAGAGACCCAGTACTTC
CASSLWIPRQGHQETQYF
>TRBJ2-2|TRBD1|-|TRBV4-1
TGCGCCAGCAGCCAAGCAAACAGGGGGCGGACTGGGGAGCTGTTTTTT
CASSQANRGRTGELFF
>TRBJ1-1|-|-|TRBV5-8
TGTGCCAGCAGCTTGATGAACACTGAAGCTTTCTTT
CASSLMNTEAFF
>TRBJ1-4|-|-|TRBV5-4
TGTGCCAGCAGCCCCCACAGGTACTCAACTAATGAAAAACTGTTTTTT
CASSPHRYSTNEKLFF
>TRBJ2-5|-|-|TRBV2
TGTGCCAGCTCCTTTCGGGGGACGGAGACCCAGTACTTC
CASSFRGTETQYF
>TRBJ2-2|-|-|TRBV6-5
TGTGCCAGCAGTCGCCCTTTGGGCGGGGAGCTGTTTTTT
CASSRPLGGELFF
>TRBJ1-3|TRBD1|-|TRBV9
TGTGCCAGCAGCGACCCGGGACAGAGTCCTTACTCTGGAAACACCATATATTTT
CASSDPGQSPYSGNTIYF
>TRBJ2-7|TRBD1|-|TRBV4-1
TGCGCCAGCAGCCTGGGACAGGGAAACGAGCAGTACTTC
CASSLGQGNEQYF
>TRBJ2-1|-|-|TRBV28
TGTGCCAGCAGTTTCATGGTGATGGGGAGTGAGCAGTTCTTC
CASSFMVMGSEQFF